The present T cell receptor beta chain was sequenced within a study of blood T cell repertoires in COVID-19. Overall study: Both acute and convalescent COVID-19 samples were obtained from the United States, Italy and Spain. From T cells, B-cell-depleted T cells, or PBMCs came the material, which was cDNA or gDNA.

The protocol was immunoSEQ multiplex PCR, while the TCRdb copy is restricted to in-frame clones and leaves out a portion. This sample has around 180,000 clones, with around 85% found just once. Germline values: CDR1 SEHNR, CDR2 FQNEAQ (reference sequence). The CDR3 runs to 14 residues. Trimming at V came to 5 bases and at J to 5 bases, leaving 4 bases not matched to a gene. The sequencing input was peripheral blood. This rearrangement joins TRBV7-9 to TRBJ2-7; 12 bases match TRBD2. The source is a man older than 75 with COVID-19, enrolled during active disease. Here the CDR3 DNA reads TGTGCCAGCAGCCCTAGCGGGGGGGCCCACGAGCAGTACTTC. It translates to CASSPSGGAHEQYF.